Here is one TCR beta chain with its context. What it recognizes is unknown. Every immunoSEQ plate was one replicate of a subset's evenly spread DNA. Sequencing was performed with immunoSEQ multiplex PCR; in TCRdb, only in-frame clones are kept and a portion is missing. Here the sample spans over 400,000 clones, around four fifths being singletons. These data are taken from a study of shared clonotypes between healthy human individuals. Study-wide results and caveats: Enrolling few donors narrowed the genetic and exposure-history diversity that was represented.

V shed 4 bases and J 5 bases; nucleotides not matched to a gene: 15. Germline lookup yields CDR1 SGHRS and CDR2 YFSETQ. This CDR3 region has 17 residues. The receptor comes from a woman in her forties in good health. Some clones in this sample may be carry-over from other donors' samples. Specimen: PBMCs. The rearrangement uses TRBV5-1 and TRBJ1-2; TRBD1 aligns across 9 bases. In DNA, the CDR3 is TGCGCCAGCAGCCTTGGACAGGGGTATGGATCTGGGTATGGCTACACCTTC. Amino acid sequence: CASSLGQGYGSGYGYTF.